This TCR beta chain was observed in a study of T cells in Graves' hyperthyroidism and ophthalmopathy. Trimming took 2 bases from V and 4 from J; bases not matched to a gene: 3. The V gene's germline CDR1 is KGHSH and CDR2 LQKENI. The CDR3 is made up of 14 amino acids. Diagnostic assessment was based on clinical symptoms, serum thyroxine and TRAb, thyroid ultrasound and orbital computed tomography. Template material for amplifying TCR beta CDR3 regions consisted of RNA transcripts. The HTBI primer set drove a first-round RT-PCR of the TCR CDR3. TCRdb processed the multiplex PCR reads anew with MiXCR; each CDR3 protein has one entry. The sample shows around 600,000 distinct CDR3 sequences, about 14% of them seen only once.

This chain uses TRBV18 with TRBJ2-5, with 8 nucleotides matching TRBD1. The sample was blood. This receptor was taken from a woman aged 18-35 years with Graves' ophthalmopathy. The CDR3 region is CASSPEDRAETQYF. The DNA of the CDR3 is TGTGCCAGCTCACCAGAGGACAGGGCAGAGACCCAGTACTTC.